The 17 T cell receptor beta chains listed next were all sequenced from one sample in a study of response to subunit inactivated influenza vaccine. TCRdb re-called the RT-PCR reads through MiXCR, storing one row per CDR3 protein. Of roughly 500,000 distinct CDR3 sequences listed, approximately 15% are singletons. The sample consisted of CD4+ T cells sorted from PBMCs, taken 23 to 25 months after vaccination. The receptor set was obtained from a man aged 50-75 years who received an inactivated influenza vaccine.

A word on this clonotype: One junction end disagrees with the germline gene, perhaps due to a read error. This chain connects TRBV5-1 to TRBJ1-1; D gene ambiguous. The CDR3 has 15 amino acids. Germline loops: CDR1 SGHRS, CDR2 YFSETQ. CDR3 amino acids: CASSLVPGMNTEAFF. The CDR3, as DNA: TGCGCGAGCAGCTTGGTTCCGGGTATGAACACTGAAGCTTTCTTT.

This clonotype was recorded at least ten times. V gene TRBV4-2 combines with J gene TRBJ2-7, with D possibly matching TRBD2 (6 bases). The germline V gene encodes CDR1 LGHNA and CDR2 YNFKEQ. V gave up 3 bases and J gave up 2 bases, with 11 bases separating them. This CDR3 region has 14 residues. CDR3 coding DNA: TGTGCCAGCAGCCATCTAGCGCCCACCTACGAGCAGTACTTC. Translated, it gives CASSHLAPTYEQYF.

There are a few counts of this clonotype. The chain employs TRBV11-2 and TRBJ1-1; D is unresolved. The CDR3 runs 13 residues. The V end was cut by 1 base, the J end by 6 bases, with 9 bases between. Germline V gene sequence: CDR1 SGHAT, CDR2 FQNNGV. The CDR3 loop is CASSLGTASEAFF. The CDR3 nucleotides read TGTGCCAGCAGCTTAGGGACCGCCTCTGAAGCTTTCTTT.

The V gene is TRBV3-1, the J gene TRBJ2-2; no reliable D call. The V gene lost 6 bases and the J gene lost 3 bases, with 8 bases spanning the gap. Germline V gene sequence: CDR1 LGHDT, CDR2 YNNKEL (reference sequence). The CDR3 sequence is 13 residues long. CDR3 DNA: TGTGCCAGCAGTCGTACCCACACCGGGGAGCTGTTTTTT. Protein product: CASSRTHTGELFF.

There are a few counts of this clonotype. The chain combines TRBV24-1 with TRBJ2-1; D could derive from TRBD1 or TRBD2 (6 bases each). The CDR3 runs 12 residues. Germline loops: CDR1 KGHDR, CDR2 SFDVKD. With 7 bases removed from V and 9 bases from J, the gap between germline ends came to 12 bases. CDR3 DNA sequence: TGTGCCACCAGAGGGGGGTCCGCTGAGCAGTTCTTC. Its translation: CATRGGSAEQFF.

V and J are TRBV5-4 and TRBJ2-5; weak D call: TRBD1 (7 bases). V lost 0 bases to trimming and J lost 3 bases, with 12 bases between them. The CDR3 is 15 amino acids. Germline V gene data show CDR1 as SGHNT and CDR2 as YYREEE (reference sequence). CDR3 protein: CASSLVGGGKETQYF. CDR3 DNA: TGTGCCAGCAGCTTGGTAGGGGGCGGGAAAGAGACCCAGTACTTC. The variable domain in full, completed from reference TRBV5-4 and TRBJ2-5, reads ETGVTQSPTHLIKTRGQQVTLRCSSQSGHNTVSWYQQALGQGPQFIFQYYREEENGRGNFPPRFSGLQFPNYSSELNVNALELDDSALYLCASSLVGGGKETQYFGPGTRLLVL.

This clonotype was counted between two and nine times. This chain connects TRBV5-1 to TRBJ2-3, with 10 bases that match TRBD2. V was clipped by 5 bases and J by 3 bases; unmatched bases: 6. Germline-derived CDR1 and CDR2 are SGHRS and YFSETQ. The CDR3 totals 15 residues. The CDR3 DNA reads as TGCGCCAGCAGAGCGGGGGGGCCCATTACAGATACGCAGTATTTT. Protein product: CASRAGGPITDTQYF.

This clonotype was observed a few times. The rearrangement uses TRBV12-3 or TRBV12-4 and TRBJ2-5; 8 bases are shared with TRBD1. The V gene end was trimmed by 6 bases and the J gene end by 5 bases; junction bases not matched to a gene: 8. The CDR3 extends over 14 amino acids. As DNA, the CDR3 is TGTGCCAGCAGCAAACGGACAGGGCTGGAGACCCAGTACTTC. Residues: CASSKRTGLETQYF.

In nucleotides, the CDR3 is TGTGCCAGAACCACTAGCGGGAGTCTCCATGAGCAGTTCTTC. It translates to CARTTSGSLHEQFF. V gene TRBV6-2 or TRBV6-3 combines with J gene TRBJ2-1, with 11 bases aligning to TRBD2. The CDR3 length is 14 residues. V lost 9 bases, J lost 8 bases, and 9 bases stayed unmatched. The germline V gene encodes CDR1 MNHEY and CDR2 SVGEGT.

This clonotype was detected only a few times. This rearrangement joins TRBV20-1 to TRBJ2-4; D perhaps matches TRBD2 (5 bases). Per germline, CDR1 DFQATT and CDR2 SNEGSKA (reference sequence). V lost 6 bases to trimming and J lost 0 bases, with 12 bases between them. This CDR3 is 14 amino acids long. CDR3 sequence reads: CSAESAGAKNIQYF. DNA for the CDR3: TGCAGTGCCGAGTCTGCGGGAGCCAAAAACATTCAGTACTTC.

This chain connects TRBV20-1 to TRBJ2-5; TRBD1 matches at 7 bases. This CDR3 has 14 residues. Unmatched junction bases numbered 3, after V lost 0 bases and J lost 2 bases. Germline lookup yields CDR1 DFQATT and CDR2 SNEGSKA (reference sequence). The CDR3 is CSARDHRGQETQYF. The CDR3 DNA follows: TGCAGTGCTAGAGACCACAGGGGACAAGAGACCCAGTACTTC.

This clonotype was found a few times. The chain employs TRBV4-3 and TRBJ2-1; 11 bases agree with TRBD2. The CDR3 is made up of 15 amino acids. Per germline, CDR1 LGHNA and CDR2 YSLEER. V shed 0 bases, J shed 9 bases, and the junction held 4 bases outside the gene matches. The CDR3 reads CASSQETSGVGEQFF. The CDR3 nucleotides read TGCGCCAGCAGCCAAGAGACTAGCGGGGTCGGTGAGCAGTTCTTC.

This clonotype was observed a few times. The V gene is TRBV20-1, the J gene TRBJ2-7, with 9 positions matching TRBD1. The CDR3 is made up of 15 amino acids. Germline loops: CDR1 DFQATT, CDR2 SNEGSKA (reference sequence). After removal of 5 bases from V and 1 base from J, the junction contained 9 bases not matched to a gene. The CDR3 DNA reads TGCAGTGCTCCCCCTTCCGGGACAGGGTCCTACGAGCAGTACTTC. The encoded protein is CSAPPSGTGSYEQYF.

This clonotype was seen a few times. The chain is built from TRBV20-1 and TRBJ2-5, with 8 nucleotides matching TRBD1. The CDR3 runs to 12 residues. Germline V CDR1 and CDR2: DFQATT, SNEGSKA (reference sequence). J was trimmed by 3 bases and V by 6 bases; bases with no gene match: 3. This CDR3 reads CSAPTGEETQYF. The CDR3 bases are TGCAGTGCCCCGACAGGGGAAGAGACCCAGTACTTC.

This clonotype occurred a few times. The J gene is TRBJ1-4, the V gene TRBV4-3, with 7 bases lining up with TRBD1. The CDR3 consists of 16 residues. After removal of 4 bases from V and 3 bases from J, the junction contained 8 bases not matched to a gene. The germline V gene has CDR1 LGHNA and CDR2 YSLEER. CDR3 DNA sequence: TGCGCCAGCAGCCGAGAAGGGGGCTTGGCTAATGAAAAACTGTTTTTT. Its translation: CASSREGGLANEKLFF.

This clonotype was counted between two and nine times. This chain joins TRBV10-3 and TRBJ2-1, with D maybe TRBD1 (6 bases). CDR1 and CDR2 from the germline V gene are ENHRY and SYGVKD. V gave up 8 bases and J gave up 5 bases, with 7 bases separating them. The length of the CDR3 is 11 residues. The CDR3 coding sequence is TGTGCCATCCGGGACAACAATGAGCAGTTCTTC. Amino acid sequence: CAIRDNNEQFF.

The table lists this clonotype with a few counts. The chain combines TRBV12-3 or TRBV12-4 with TRBJ2-1; TRBD2 matches 10 bases. CDR3 length: 16 amino acids. V shed 4 bases, J shed 2 bases, and the junction held 5 bases outside the gene matches. Here the CDR3 reads CASSSFSGRAYNEQFF. For the CDR3, the DNA is TGTGCCAGCAGTTCTTTCAGCGGGAGGGCCTACAATGAGCAGTTCTTC.